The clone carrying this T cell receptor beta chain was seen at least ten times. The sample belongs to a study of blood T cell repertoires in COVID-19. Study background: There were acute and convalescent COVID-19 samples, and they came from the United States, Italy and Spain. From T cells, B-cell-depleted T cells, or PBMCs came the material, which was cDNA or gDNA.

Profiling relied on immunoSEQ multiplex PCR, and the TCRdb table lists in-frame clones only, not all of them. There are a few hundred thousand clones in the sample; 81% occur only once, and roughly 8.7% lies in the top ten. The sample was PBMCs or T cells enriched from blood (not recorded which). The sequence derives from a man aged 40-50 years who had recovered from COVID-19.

This CDR3 reads CSVAGTREDETQYF. CDR3 coding DNA: TGCAGCGTTGCCGGGACCCGGGAGGACGAGACCCAGTACTTC. The chain joins TRBV29-1 to TRBJ2-5, with 7 positions matching TRBD2. Germline assignment: CDR1 SQVTM and CDR2 ANQGSEA. After removal of 4 bases from V and 5 bases from J, the junction contained 10 bases not matched to a gene. The length of the CDR3 is 14 residues.